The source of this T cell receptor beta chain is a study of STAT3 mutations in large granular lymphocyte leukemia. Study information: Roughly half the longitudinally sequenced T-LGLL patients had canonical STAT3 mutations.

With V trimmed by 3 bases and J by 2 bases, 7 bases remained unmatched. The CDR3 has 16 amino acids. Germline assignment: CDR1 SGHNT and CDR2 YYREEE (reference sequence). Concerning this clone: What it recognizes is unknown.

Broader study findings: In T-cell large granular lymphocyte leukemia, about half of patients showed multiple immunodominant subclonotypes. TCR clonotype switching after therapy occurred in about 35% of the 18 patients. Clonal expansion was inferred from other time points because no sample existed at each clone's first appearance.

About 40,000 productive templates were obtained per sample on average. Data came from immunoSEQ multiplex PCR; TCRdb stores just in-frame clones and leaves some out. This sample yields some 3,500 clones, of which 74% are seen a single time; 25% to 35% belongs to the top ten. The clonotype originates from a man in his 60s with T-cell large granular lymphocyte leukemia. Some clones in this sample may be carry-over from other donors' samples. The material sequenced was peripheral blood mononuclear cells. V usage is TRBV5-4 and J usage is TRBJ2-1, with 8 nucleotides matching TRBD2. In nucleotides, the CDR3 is TGTGCCAGCAGCTCAGGTGTAGCGGGAACCTACAATGAGCAGTTCTTC. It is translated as CASSSGVAGTYNEQFF.